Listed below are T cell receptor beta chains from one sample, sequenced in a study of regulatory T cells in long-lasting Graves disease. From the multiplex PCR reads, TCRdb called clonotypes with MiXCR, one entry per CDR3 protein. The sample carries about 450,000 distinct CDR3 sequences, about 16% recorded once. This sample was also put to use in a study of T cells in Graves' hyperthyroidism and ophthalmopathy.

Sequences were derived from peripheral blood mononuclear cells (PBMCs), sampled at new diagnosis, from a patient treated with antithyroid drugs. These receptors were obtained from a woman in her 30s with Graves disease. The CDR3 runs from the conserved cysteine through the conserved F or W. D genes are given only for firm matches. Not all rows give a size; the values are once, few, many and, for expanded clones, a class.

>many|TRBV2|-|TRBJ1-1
CASSESRNWNTEAFF
TGTGCCAGCAGTGAAAGCAGAAACTGGAACACTGAAGCTTTCTTT
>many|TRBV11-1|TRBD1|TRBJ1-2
CASSFGTGRGVLSGYTF
TGTGCCAGCAGCTTTGGGACAGGGCGTGGAGTCCTCTCAGGCTACACCTTC
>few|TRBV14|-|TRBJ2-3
CASSQQAPDTQYF
TGTGCCAGCAGCCAACAGGCCCCAGATACGCAGTATTTT
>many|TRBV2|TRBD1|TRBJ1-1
CASSGGRQGETEAFF
TGTGCCAGCAGTGGAGGGCGACAGGGAGAAACTGAAGCTTTCTTT
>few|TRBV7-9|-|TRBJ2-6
CASSKGTGANVLTF
TGTGCCAGCAGCAAAGGAACTGGGGCCAACGTCCTGACTTTC
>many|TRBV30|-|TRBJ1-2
CAWSAAALRDPTF
TGTGCCTGGAGTGCGGCCGCTCTCCGGGACCCCACCTTC
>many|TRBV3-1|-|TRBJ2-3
CASRYGAASTDTQYF
TGTGCCAGCAGATACGGCGCGGCTAGCACAGATACGCAGTATTTT
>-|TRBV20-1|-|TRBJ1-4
CSAREWGAGTNEKLFF
TGCAGTGCTAGAGAGTGGGGGGCAGGGACTAATGAAAAACTGTTTTTT
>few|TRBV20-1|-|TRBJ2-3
CSASRVVDQAQYF
TGCAGTGCTAGTCGGGTAGTTGATCAGGCGCAGTATTTT
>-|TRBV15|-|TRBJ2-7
CATSRAGRYEQYF
TGTGCCACCAGCAGGGCGGGGCGATACGAGCAGTACTTC
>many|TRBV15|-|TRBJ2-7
CATSITTSQEYEQYF
TGTGCCACCAGCATCACAACTAGCCAAGAGTACGAGCAGTACTTC
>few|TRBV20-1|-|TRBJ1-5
CSASGNQPQHF
TGCAGTGCTTCTGGGAATCAGCCCCAGCATTTT
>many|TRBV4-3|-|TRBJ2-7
CASSQVEASYYEQYF
TGCGCCAGCAGCCAAGTGGAGGCTAGCTACTACGAGCAGTACTTC
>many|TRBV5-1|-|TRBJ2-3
CASSLEDGTDTQYF
TGCGCCAGCAGCTTGGAGGACGGCACAGATACGCAGTATTTT
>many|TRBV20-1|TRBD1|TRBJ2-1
CSANPAGTDYNEQFF
TGCAGTGCTAACCCCGCCGGGACAGATTACAATGAGCAGTTCTTC
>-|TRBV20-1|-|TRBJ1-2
CSVRIWTGGSYGCTF
-
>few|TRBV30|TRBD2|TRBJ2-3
CAWSLAGALSTDTQYF
TGTGCCTGGAGTCTAGCGGGAGCCCTTAGCACAGATACGCAGTATTTT
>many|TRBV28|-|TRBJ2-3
CATFTGIGNTQYF
TGTGCCACGTTCACCGGGATCGGGAATACGCAGTATTTT
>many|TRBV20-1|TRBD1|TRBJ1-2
CSAIARGNYGYTF
TGCAGTGCTATAGCCAGGGGGAACTATGGCTACACCTTC